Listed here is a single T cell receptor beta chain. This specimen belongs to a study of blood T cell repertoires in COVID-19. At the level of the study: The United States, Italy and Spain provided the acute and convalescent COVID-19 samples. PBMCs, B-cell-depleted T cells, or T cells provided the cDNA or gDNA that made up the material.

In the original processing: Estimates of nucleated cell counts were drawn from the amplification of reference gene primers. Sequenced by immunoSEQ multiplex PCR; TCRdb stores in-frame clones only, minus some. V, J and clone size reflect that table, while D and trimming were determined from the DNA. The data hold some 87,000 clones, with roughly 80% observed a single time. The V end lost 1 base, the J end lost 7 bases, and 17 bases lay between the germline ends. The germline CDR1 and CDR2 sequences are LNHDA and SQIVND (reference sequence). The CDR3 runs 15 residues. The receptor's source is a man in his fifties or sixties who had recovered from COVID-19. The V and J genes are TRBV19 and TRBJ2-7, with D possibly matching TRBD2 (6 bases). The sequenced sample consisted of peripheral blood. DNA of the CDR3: TGTGCCAGTAGTATAGCCCCCGGGGGAGAGGGAGAGCAGTACTTC. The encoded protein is CASSIAPGGEGEQYF. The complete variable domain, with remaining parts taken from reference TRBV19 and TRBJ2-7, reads DGGITQSPKYLFRKEGQNVTLSCEQNLNHDAMYWYRQDPGQGLRLIYYSQIVNDFQKGDIAEGYSVSREKKESFPLTVTSAQKNPTAFYLCASSIAPGGEGEQYFGPGTRLTVT.